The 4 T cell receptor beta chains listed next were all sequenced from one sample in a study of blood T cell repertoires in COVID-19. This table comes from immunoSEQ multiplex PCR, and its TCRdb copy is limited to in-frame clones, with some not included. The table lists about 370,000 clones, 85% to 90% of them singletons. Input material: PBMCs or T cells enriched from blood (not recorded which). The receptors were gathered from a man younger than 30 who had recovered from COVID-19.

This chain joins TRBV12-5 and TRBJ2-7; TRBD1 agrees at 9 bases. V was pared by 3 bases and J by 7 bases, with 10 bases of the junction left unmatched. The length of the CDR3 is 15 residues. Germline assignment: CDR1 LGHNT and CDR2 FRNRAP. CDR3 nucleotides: TGTGCTAGTGGTTTAGCGTCCGGGACAGGGTTTGAGCAGTACTTC. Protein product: CASGLASGTGFEQYF.

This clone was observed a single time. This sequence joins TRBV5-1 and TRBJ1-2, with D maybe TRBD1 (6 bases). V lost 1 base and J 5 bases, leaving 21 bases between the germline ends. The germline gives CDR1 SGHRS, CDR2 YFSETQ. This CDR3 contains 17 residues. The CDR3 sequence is CASSLITTQGWKYGYTF. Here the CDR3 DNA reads TGCGCCAGCAGCTTGATTACCACACAGGGATGGAAATATGGCTACACCTTC.

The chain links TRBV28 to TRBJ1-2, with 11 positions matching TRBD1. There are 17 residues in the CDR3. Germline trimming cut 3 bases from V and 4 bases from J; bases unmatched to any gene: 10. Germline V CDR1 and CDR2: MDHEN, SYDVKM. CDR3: CASSFGTGGQLGYGYTF. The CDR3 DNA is TGTGCCAGCAGTTTTGGGACAGGGGGTCAGCTGGGCTATGGCTACACCTTC.

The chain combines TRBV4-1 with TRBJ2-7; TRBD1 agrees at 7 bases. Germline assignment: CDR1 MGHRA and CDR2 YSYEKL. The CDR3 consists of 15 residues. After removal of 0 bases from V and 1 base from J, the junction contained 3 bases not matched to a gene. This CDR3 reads CASSQENRGSYEQYF. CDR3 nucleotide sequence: TGCGCCAGCAGCCAAGAGAACAGGGGTTCCTACGAGCAGTACTTC.